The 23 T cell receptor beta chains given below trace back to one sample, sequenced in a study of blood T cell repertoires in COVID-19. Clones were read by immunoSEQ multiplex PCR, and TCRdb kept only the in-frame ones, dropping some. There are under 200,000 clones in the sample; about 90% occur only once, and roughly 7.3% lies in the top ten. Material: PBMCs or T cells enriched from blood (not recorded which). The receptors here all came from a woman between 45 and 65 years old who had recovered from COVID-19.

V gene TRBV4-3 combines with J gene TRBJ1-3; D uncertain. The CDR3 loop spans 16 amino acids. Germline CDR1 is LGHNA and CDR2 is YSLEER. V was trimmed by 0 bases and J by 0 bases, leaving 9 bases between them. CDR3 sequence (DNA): TGCGCCAGCAGCCAAGATTCCCTAGGCTCTGGAAACACCATATATTTT. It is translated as CASSQDSLGSGNTIYF.

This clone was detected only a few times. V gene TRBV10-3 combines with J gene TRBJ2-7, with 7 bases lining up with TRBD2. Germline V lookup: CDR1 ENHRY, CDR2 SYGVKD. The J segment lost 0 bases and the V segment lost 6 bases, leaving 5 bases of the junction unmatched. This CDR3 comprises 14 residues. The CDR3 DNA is TGTGCCATCAGGGGAGGGACGGACTCCTACGAGCAGTACTTC. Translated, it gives CAIRGGTDSYEQYF.

The CDR3 region is CASSLTTGGTEAFF. The CDR3 DNA sequence: TGTGCCAGCAGCTTAACCACAGGGGGCACTGAAGCTTTCTTT. This chain links TRBV5-4 with TRBJ1-1, with 8 nucleotides matching TRBD1. V lost 2 bases and J lost 4; bases outside the gene matches: 4. Germline-derived CDR1 and CDR2 are SGHNT and YYREEE (reference sequence). CDR3 length: 14 residues.

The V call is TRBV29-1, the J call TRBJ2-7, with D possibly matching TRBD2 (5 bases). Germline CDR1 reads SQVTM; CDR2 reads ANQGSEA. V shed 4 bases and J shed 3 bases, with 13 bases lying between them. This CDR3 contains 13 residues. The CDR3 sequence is CSVGGEWIYEQYF. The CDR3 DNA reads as TGCAGCGTTGGTGGGGAGTGGATCTACGAGCAGTACTTC.

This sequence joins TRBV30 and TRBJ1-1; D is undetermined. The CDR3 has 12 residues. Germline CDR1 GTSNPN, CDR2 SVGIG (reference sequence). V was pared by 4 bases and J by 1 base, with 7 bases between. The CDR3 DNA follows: TGTGCCTGGATTACCGGGAACACTGAAGCTTTCTTT. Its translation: CAWITGNTEAFF.

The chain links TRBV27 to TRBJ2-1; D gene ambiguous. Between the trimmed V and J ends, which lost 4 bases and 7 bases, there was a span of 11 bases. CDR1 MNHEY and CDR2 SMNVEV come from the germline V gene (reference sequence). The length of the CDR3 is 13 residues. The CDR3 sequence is CASSSLGGNEQFF. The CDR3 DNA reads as TGTGCCAGCAGTTCACTTGGCGGTAATGAGCAGTTCTTC.

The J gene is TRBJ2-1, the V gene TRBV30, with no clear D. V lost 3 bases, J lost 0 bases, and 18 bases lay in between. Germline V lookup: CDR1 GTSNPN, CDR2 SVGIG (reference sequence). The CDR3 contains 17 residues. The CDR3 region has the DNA TGTGCCTGGAGAAAAGGAAAGACCTCTAGCTCCTACAATGAGCAGTTCTTC. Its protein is CAWRKGKTSSSYNEQFF.

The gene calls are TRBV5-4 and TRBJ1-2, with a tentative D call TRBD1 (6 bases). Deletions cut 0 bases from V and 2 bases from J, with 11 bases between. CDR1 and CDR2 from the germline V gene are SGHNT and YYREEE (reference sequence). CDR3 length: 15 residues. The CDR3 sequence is CASSLETTGNYGYTF. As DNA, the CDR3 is TGTGCCAGCAGCTTGGAAACGACAGGCAACTATGGCTACACCTTC. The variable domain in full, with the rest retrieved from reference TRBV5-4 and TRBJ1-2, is ETGVTQSPTHLIKTRGQQVTLRCSSQSGHNTVSWYQQALGQGPQFIFQYYREEENGRGNFPPRFSGLQFPNYSSELNVNALELDDSALYLCASSLETTGNYGYTFGSGTRLTVV.

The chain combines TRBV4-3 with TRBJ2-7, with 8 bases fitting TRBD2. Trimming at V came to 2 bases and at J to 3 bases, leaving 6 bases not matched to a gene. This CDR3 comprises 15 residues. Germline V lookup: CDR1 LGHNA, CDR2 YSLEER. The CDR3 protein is CASSQILAANYEQYF. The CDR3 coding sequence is TGCGCCAGCAGCCAAATACTAGCGGCGAACTACGAGCAGTACTTC.

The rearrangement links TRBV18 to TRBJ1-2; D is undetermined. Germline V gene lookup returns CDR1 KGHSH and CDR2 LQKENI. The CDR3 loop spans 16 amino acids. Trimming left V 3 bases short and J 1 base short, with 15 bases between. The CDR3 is CASSPTPPTGNYGYTF. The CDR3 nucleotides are TGTGCCAGCTCACCCACCCCTCCGACGGGTAACTATGGCTACACCTTC. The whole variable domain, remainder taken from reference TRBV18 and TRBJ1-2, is NAGVMQNPRHLVRRRGQEARLRCSPMKGHSHVYWYRQLPEEGLKFMVYLQKENIIDESGMPKERFSAEFPKEGPSILRIQQVVRGDSAAYFCASSPTPPTGNYGYTFGSGTRLTVV.

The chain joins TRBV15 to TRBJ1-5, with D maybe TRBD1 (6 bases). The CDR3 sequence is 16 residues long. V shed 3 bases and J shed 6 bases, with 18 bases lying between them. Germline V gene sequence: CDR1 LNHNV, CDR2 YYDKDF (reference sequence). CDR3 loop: CATSSQAGARGQPQHF. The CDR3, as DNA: TGTGCCACCAGCAGTCAGGCCGGGGCCAGGGGTCAGCCCCAGCATTTT.

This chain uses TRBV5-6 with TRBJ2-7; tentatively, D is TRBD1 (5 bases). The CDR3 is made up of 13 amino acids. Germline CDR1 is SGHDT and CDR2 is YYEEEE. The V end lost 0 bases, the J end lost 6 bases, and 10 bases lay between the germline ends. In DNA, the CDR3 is TGTGCCAGCAGCTTGGCCCAGGGTCGCGAGCAGTACTTC. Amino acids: CASSLAQGREQYF.

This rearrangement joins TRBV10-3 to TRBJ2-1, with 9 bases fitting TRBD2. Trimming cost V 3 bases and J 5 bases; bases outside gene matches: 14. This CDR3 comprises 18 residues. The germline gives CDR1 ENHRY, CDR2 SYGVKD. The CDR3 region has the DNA TGTGCCATCAGTGAAGAATTAGCGGGAGAGCCAGGAGACAATGAGCAGTTCTTC. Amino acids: CAISEELAGEPGDNEQFF.

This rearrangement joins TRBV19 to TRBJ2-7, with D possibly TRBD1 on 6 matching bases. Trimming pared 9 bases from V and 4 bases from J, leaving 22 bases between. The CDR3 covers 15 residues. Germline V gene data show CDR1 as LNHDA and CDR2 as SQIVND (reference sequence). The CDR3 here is CASRQQGAVGYEQYF. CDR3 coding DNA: TGTGCCAGCCGACAACAGGGCGCAGTTGGGTACGAGCAGTACTTC.

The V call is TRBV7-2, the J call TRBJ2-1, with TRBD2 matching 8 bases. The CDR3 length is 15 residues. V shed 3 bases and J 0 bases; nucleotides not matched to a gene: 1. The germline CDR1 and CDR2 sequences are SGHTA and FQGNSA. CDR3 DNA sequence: TGTGCCAGCAGCTTGGGACTAGGCTCCTACAATGAGCAGTTCTTC. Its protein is CASSLGLGSYNEQFF.

The CDR3 nucleotides read TGTGCCAGCAGACCCGAGGGAAGGGCGGACTCTGGGGCCAACGTCCTGACTTTC. Translation: CASRPEGRADSGANVLTF. The gene calls are TRBV5-6 and TRBJ2-6, with D possibly matching TRBD2 (5 bases). The CDR3 runs 18 residues. The V gene lost 5 bases and the J gene lost 0 bases, with 18 bases spanning the gap. CDR1 is SGHDT and CDR2 is YYEEEE in the germline V gene. The full variable domain, with the rest looked up from reference TRBV5-6 and TRBJ2-6, is DAGVTQSPTHLIKTRGQQVTLRCSPKSGHDTVSWYQQALGQGPQFIFQYYEEEERQRGNFPDRFSGHQFPNYSSELNVNALLLGDSALYLCASRPEGRADSGANVLTFGAGSRLTVL.

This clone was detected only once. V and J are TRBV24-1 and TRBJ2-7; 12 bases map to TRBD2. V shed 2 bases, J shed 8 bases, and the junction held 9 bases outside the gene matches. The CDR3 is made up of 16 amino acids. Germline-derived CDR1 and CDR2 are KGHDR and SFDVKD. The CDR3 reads CATSDSWTSGTGQQYF. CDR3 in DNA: TGTGCCACCAGTGATTCATGGACTAGCGGGACCGGGCAGCAGTACTTC.

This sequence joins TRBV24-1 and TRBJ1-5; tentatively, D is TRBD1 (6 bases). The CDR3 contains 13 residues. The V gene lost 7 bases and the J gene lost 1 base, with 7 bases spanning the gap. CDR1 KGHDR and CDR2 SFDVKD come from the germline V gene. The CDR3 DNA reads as TGTGCCACCAGCCAGGGGAGCAATCAGCCCCAGCATTTT. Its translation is CATSQGSNQPQHF.

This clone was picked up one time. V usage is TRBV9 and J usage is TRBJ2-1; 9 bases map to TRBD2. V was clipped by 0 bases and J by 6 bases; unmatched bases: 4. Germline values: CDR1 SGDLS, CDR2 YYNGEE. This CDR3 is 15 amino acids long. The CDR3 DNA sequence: TGTGCCAGCAGCGTAGAGGGCGGGAGGGCCAATGAGCAGTTCTTC. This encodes CASSVEGGRANEQFF.

The CDR3 sequence: CASSMKGATNYGYTF. Written as DNA, the CDR3 is TGTGCCAGTAGTATGAAGGGGGCAACCAACTATGGCTACACCTTC. This chain links TRBV19 with TRBJ1-2, with TRBD1 matching 7 bases. CDR1 and CDR2 (germline): LNHDA, SQIVND (reference sequence). Trimming removed 3 bases from V and 2 bases from J; junction bases left unmatched: 6. This CDR3 contains 15 residues. Supplemented by reference TRBV19 and TRBJ1-2, the full variable domain reads DGGITQSPKYLFRKEGQNVTLSCEQNLNHDAMYWYRQDPGQGLRLIYYSQIVNDFQKGDIAEGYSVSREKKESFPLTVTSAQKNPTAFYLCASSMKGATNYGYTFGSGTRLTVV.

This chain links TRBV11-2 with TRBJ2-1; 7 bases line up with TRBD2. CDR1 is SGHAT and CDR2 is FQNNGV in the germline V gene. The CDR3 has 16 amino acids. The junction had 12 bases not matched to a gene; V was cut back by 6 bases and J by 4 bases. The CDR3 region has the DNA TGTGCCAGCAGTCCCCGTTCGAGCGGGATATACAATGAGCAGTTCTTC. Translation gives CASSPRSSGIYNEQFF.

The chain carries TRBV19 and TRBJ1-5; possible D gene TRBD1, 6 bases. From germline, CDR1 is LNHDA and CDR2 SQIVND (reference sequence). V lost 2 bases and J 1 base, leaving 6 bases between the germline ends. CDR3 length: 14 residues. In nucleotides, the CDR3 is TGTGCCAGTAGTATACAGGGGAGCAATCAGCCCCAGCATTTT. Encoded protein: CASSIQGSNQPQHF.

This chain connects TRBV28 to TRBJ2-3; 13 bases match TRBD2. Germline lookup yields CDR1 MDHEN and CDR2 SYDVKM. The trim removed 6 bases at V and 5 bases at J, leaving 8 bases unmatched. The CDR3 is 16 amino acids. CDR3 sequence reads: CASRPTSGRILDTQYF. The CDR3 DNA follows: TGTGCCAGCAGACCGACTAGCGGGAGGATTTTAGATACGCAGTATTTT. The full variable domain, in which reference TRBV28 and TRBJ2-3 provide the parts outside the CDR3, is DVKVTQSSRYLVKRTGEKVFLECVQDMDHENMFWYRQDPGLGLRLIYFSYDVKMKEKGDIPEGYSVSREKKERFSLILESASTNQTSMYLCASRPTSGRILDTQYFGPGTRLTVL.